One sample yielded the 8 T cell receptor beta chains listed below, sequenced in a study of T cell responses to AZD1222 COVID-19 vaccine. Clones were sequenced by immunoSEQ multiplex PCR, and TCRdb holds only the in-frame ones, with some missing. The repertoire holds 46,000 or so clones, with around 90% as singletons. Here the sequenced sample was peripheral blood, taken 28 days after the second AZD1222 dose. The receptors stem from an adult who received the AZD1222 COVID-19 vaccine.

This clone was seen only once. The genes are TRBV5-1 and TRBJ1-3; D call uncertain. V lost 0 bases to trimming and J lost 7 bases, with 14 bases between them. Germline assignment: CDR1 SGHRS and CDR2 YFSETQ. This CDR3 is 15 amino acids long. CDR3 region: CASSLATGRSNTIYF. DNA for the CDR3: TGCGCCAGCAGCTTGGCGACGGGCAGAAGCAACACCATATATTTT.

This chain joins TRBV15 and TRBJ2-7, with TRBD1 identical over 7 bases. This CDR3 spans 15 amino acids. Germline lookup yields CDR1 LNHNV and CDR2 YYDKDF (reference sequence). The ends lost 3 bases at V and 1 base at J; junction bases unmatched: 6. CDR3 in amino acids: CATSSLGRGSYEQYF. CDR3 nucleotides: TGTGCCACCAGCAGTTTGGGCAGGGGGTCCTACGAGCAGTACTTC.

This clone came up a few times. This chain joins TRBV6-1 and TRBJ1-6, with D perhaps TRBD1 (6 bases). This CDR3 is 17 amino acids long. V was trimmed by 3 bases and J by 2 bases, leaving 14 bases between them. Germline loops: CDR1 MNHNS, CDR2 SASEGT. The DNA of the CDR3 is TGTGCCAGCAGTGAGATTGGGGCAGGGGCCTATAATTCACCCCTCCACTTT. Translating gives CASSEIGAGAYNSPLHF.

The V and J genes are TRBV4-3 and TRBJ1-5; no definite D call. Germline V gives CDR1 LGHNA, CDR2 YSLEER. The length of the CDR3 is 17 residues. With 0 bases removed from V and 0 bases from J, the gap between germline ends came to 12 bases. The CDR3 region is CASSQDLRAVSNQPQHF. The CDR3 DNA is TGCGCCAGCAGCCAAGATCTTCGGGCGGTTAGCAATCAGCCCCAGCATTTT.

The chain links TRBV2 to TRBJ1-1, with no clear D. The V gene's germline CDR1 is SNHLY and CDR2 FYNNEI. V was clipped by 9 bases and J by 7 bases, with 15 bases between them. The CDR3 is made up of 12 amino acids. CDR3 nucleotide sequence: TGTGCCAGTACAAAGAGGATCGGTGAAGCTTTCTTT. Translation: CASTKRIGEAFF.

This chain joins TRBV19 and TRBJ2-1; 10 bases map to TRBD2. The CDR3 contains 16 residues. Germline lookup yields CDR1 LNHDA and CDR2 SQIVND (reference sequence). The V and J ends lost 1 base and 4 bases, in that order; junction bases with no gene match: 4. CDR3 protein: CASSIGGTSAYNEQFF. CDR3 nucleotides: TGTGCCAGTAGTATAGGCGGGACTAGCGCTTACAATGAGCAGTTCTTC.

To note about this clone: This specimen includes other DNA sequences encoding the same CDR3. The V and J genes are TRBV7-2 and TRBJ1-1; no firm D call. This CDR3 spans 13 amino acids. Germline V CDR1 and CDR2: SGHTA, FQGNSA. V was pared by 5 bases and J by 1 base, with 8 bases between. Here the CDR3 DNA reads TGTGCCAGCAGCCTTACCCGGAACACTGAAGCTTTCTTT. This gives the protein CASSLTRNTEAFF.

The chain uses TRBV5-1 and TRBJ2-1; 9 bases line up with TRBD2. The CDR3 contains 14 residues. Looked up from germline, CDR1 is SGHRS and CDR2 is YFSETQ. Unmatched junction bases numbered 4, after V lost 3 bases and J lost 6 bases. The chain's CDR3 is CASSSQRGANEQFF. The CDR3 region has the DNA TGCGCCAGCAGCTCTCAGCGGGGGGCCAATGAGCAGTTCTTC.